The rows below give T cell receptor beta chains drawn from one sample of a study of regulatory T cells in long-lasting Graves disease. TCRdb recomputed calls from the multiplex PCR reads with MiXCR, one row per CDR3 protein. Among 400,000 to 550,000 distinct CDR3 sequences listed, roughly 15% were seen once. The same specimen was also included in a second study, on T cells in Graves' hyperthyroidism and ophthalmopathy.

The starting material was peripheral blood mononuclear cells (PBMCs), obtained at new diagnosis, from a patient treated with antithyroid drugs. The receptors were gathered from a woman younger than 45 with Graves disease. Each CDR3 is given with its conserved first and last residue. D genes are given only for firm matches. Clone size is given for some rows only: seen once, a few or many times, or a class if the clone is expanded.

v_gene,d_gene,abundance,j_gene,CDR3nt,CDR3aa
TRBV2,.,many,TRBJ2-2,TGTGCCAGCAGAGGGTTCGACCCAATCACCGGGGAGCTGTTTTTT,CASRGFDPITGELFF
TRBV6-1,.,many,TRBJ2-3,TGTGCCAGCAAACCCCTCAGGGGATTGGGCACAGATACGCAGTATTTT,CASKPLRGLGTDTQYF
TRBV20-1,.,many,TRBJ2-1,TGCAGTGCTCCAGGATTCGGCCATGAGCAGTTCTTC,CSAPGFGHEQFF
TRBV28,TRBD1,many,TRBJ1-1,TGTGCCAGCAGTTCCCCCAGACAGGGGATGAACACTGAAGCTTTCTTT,CASSSPRQGMNTEAFF
TRBV10-3,TRBD1,few,TRBJ2-7,TGTGCCTCCCAGGACAGGGGGTTTACCTACGAGCAGTACTTC,CASQDRGFTYEQYF
TRBV27,.,many,TRBJ1-1,TGTGCCAGCAGTTTACGGTCTGGGAACACTGAAGCTTTCTTT,CASSLRSGNTEAFF
TRBV15,.,few,TRBJ1-1,TGTGCCACCAGCCGTTCGGGACGGGCGAACACTGAAGCTTTCTTT,CATSRSGRANTEAFF
TRBV28,.,.,TRBJ2-5,TGTGCCAGCAGTCACAAGGGACTCCCGGAGGCCCAGTACTTC,CASSHKGLPEAQYF
TRBV6-5,TRBD2,many,TRBJ2-1,TGTGCCAGCAGTTACAGTCCTAGCGGGAGTTACAATGAGCAGTTCTTC,CASSYSPSGSYNEQFF
TRBV20-1,TRBD2,.,TRBJ2-1,TGCAGTGCTACGGCGGGAGCAGCCAATGAGCAGTTCTTC,CSATAGAANEQFF
TRBV6-1,TRBD2,many,TRBJ2-7,TGTGCCAGCAGCGTAGGACTAGCGGGAGCGGCCTACGAGCAGTACTTC,CASSVGLAGAAYEQYF
TRBV30,.,.,TRBJ2-1,TGTGCCTGGAGTGTACCTAGCGAATACAATGAGCAGTTCTTC,CAWSVPSEYNEQFF
TRBV9,.,many,TRBJ2-3,TGTGCCAGCAGCGTAGGGAGCGGACGAGGTACAGATACGCAGTATTTT,CASSVGSGRGTDTQYF
TRBV28,TRBD1,.,TRBJ2-7,TGTGCCAGCAGTTACAAATACCGGGACAGGGGGCTCCACGAGCAGTACTTC,CASSYKYRDRGLHEQYF